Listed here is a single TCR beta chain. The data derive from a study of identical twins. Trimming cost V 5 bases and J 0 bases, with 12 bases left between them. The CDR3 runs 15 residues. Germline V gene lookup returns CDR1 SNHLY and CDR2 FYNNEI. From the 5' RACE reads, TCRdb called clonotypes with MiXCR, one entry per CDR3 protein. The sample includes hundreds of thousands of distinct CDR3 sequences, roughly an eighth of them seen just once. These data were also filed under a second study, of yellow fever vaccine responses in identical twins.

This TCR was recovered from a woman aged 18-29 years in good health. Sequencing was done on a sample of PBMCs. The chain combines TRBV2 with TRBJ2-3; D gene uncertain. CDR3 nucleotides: TGTGCCAGCAGTCCGGAGTTTTTAAGCACAGATACGCAGTATTTT. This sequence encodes CASSPEFLSTDTQYF.